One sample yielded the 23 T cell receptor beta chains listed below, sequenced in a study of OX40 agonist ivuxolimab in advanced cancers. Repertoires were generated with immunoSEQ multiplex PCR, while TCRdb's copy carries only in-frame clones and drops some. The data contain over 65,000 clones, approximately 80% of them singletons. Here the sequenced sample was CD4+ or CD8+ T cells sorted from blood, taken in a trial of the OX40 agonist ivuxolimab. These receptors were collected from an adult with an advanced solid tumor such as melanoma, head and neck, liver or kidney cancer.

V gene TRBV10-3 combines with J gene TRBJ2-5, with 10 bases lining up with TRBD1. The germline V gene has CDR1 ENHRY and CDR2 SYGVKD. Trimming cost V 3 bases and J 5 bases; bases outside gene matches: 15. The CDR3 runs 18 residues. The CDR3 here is CAISDPSRQGALTETQYF. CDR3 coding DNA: TGTGCCATCAGTGATCCCAGTAGACAGGGGGCGCTTACGGAGACCCAGTACTTC.

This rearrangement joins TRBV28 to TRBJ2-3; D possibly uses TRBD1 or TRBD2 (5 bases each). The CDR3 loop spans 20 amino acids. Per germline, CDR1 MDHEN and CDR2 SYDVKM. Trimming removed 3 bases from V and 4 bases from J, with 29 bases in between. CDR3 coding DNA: TGTGCCAGCAGTTTGTGGTCTGAGACACAGGCAGAGAGGGTGGCAGATACGCAGTATTTT. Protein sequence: CASSLWSETQAERVADTQYF.

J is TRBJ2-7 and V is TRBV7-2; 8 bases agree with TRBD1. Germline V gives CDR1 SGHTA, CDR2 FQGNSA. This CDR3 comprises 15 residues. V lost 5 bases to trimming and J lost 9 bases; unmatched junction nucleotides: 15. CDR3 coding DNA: TGTGCCAGCAGCCCGGGACAGGTAGCGTCTACGCCGCAGTACTTC. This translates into CASSPGQVASTPQYF.

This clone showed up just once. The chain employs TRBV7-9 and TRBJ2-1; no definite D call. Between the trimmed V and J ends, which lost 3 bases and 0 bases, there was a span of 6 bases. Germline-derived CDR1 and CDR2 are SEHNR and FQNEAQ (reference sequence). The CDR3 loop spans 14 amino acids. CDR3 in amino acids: CASSFTLSYNEQFF. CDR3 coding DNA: TGTGCCAGCAGCTTCACCCTCTCCTACAATGAGCAGTTCTTC. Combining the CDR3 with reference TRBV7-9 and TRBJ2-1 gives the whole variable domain DTGVSQNPRHKITKRGQNVTFRCDPISEHNRLYWYRQTLGQGPEFLTYFQNEAQLEKSRLLSDRFSAERPKGSFSTLEIQRTEQGDSAMYLCASSFTLSYNEQFFGPGTRLTVL.

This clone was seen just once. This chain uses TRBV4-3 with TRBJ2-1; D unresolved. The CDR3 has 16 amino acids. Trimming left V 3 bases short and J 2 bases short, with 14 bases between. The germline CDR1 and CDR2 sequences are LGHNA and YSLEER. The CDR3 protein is CASSQGYTGTYNEQFF. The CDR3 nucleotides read TGCGCCAGCAGCCAGGGCTACACCGGCACCTACAATGAGCAGTTCTTC.

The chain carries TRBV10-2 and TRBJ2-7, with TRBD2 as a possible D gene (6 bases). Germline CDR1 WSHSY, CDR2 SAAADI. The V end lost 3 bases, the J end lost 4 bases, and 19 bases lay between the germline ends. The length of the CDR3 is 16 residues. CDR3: CASSDLGSGQGYEQYF. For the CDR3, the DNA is TGCGCCAGCAGTGATCTGGGTAGCGGCCAAGGGTACGAGCAGTACTTC.

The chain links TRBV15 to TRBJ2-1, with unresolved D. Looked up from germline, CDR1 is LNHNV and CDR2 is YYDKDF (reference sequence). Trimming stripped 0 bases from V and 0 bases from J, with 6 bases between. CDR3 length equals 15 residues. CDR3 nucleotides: TGTGCCACCAGCAGAGAATCGAGCTCCTACAATGAGCAGTTCTTC. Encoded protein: CATSRESSSYNEQFF.

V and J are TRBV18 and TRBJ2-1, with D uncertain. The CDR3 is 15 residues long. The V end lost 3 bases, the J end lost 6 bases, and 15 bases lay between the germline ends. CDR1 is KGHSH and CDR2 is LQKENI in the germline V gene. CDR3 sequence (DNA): TGTGCCAGCTCACCCCCCCTCCGGGTTGGCAATGAGCAGTTCTTC. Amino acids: CASSPPLRVGNEQFF.

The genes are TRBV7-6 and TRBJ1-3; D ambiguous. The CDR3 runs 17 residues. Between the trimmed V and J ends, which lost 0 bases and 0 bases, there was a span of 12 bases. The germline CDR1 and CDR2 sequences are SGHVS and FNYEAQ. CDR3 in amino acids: CASSLASMSNSGNTIYF. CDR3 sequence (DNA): TGTGCCAGCAGCTTAGCTTCAATGTCGAACTCTGGAAACACCATATATTTT.

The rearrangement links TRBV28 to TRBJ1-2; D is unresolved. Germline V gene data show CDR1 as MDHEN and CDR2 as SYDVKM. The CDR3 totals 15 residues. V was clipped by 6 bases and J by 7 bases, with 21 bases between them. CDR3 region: CASSVVGQVSFGYTF. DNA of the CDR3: TGTGCCAGCAGCGTTGTCGGGCAGGTCTCGTTTGGCTACACCTTC.

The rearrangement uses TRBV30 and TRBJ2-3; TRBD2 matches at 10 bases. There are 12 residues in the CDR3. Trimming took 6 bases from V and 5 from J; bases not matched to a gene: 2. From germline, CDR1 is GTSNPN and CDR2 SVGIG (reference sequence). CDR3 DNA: TGTGCCTGCGAGCGGGAGGGAGATACGCAGTATTTT. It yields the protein CACEREGDTQYF.

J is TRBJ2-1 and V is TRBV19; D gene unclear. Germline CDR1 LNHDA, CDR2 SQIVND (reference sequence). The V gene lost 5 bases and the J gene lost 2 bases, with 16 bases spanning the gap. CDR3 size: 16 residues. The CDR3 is CASSLGSVATYNEQFF. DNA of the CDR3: TGTGCCAGTAGTTTGGGGTCGGTCGCCACCTACAATGAGCAGTTCTTC.

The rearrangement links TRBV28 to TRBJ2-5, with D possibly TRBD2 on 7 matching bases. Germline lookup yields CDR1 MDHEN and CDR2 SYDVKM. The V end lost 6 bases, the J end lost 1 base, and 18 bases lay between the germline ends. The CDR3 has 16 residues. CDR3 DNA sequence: TGTGCCAGCAGCATGGTGAGGGGGGGCACCCAAGAGACCCAGTACTTC. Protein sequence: CASSMVRGGTQETQYF.

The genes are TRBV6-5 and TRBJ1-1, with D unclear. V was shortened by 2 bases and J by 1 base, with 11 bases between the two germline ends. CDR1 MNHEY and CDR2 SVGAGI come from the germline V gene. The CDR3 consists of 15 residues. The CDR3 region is CASSYHNAPNTEAFF. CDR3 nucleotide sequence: TGTGCCAGCAGTTACCATAACGCCCCGAACACTGAAGCTTTCTTT.

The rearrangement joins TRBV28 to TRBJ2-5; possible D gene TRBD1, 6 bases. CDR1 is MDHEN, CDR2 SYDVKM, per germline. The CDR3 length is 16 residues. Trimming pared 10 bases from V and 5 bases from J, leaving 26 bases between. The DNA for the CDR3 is TGTGCCACGAAGCAAAGACAGGCTAGCCCCCGGGAGACCCAGTACTTC. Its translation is CATKQRQASPRETQYF.

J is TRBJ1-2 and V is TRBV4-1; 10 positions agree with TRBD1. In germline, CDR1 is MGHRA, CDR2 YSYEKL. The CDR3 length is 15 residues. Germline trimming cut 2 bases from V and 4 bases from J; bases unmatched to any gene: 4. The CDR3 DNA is TGCGCCAGCAGCCAACCCAGGGACAGGGGCTATGGCTACACCTTC. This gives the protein CASSQPRDRGYGYTF.

The CDR3, as DNA: TGCAGCGCCGGGGACATGGGTGAAAAACTGTTTTTT. Amino acids: CSAGDMGEKLFF. The rearrangement links TRBV29-1 to TRBJ1-4, with D tentatively TRBD1 (6 bases). Per germline, CDR1 SQVTM and CDR2 ANQGSEA. V lost 7 bases to trimming and J lost 7 bases, with 13 bases between them. The CDR3 sequence is 12 residues long. The full variable domain, completed using reference TRBV29-1 and TRBJ1-4, is SAVISQKPSRDICQRGTSLTIQCQVDSQVTMMFWYRQQPGQSLTLIATANQGSEATYESGFVIDKFPISRPNLTFSTLTVSNMSPEDSSIYLCSAGDMGEKLFFGSGTQLSVL.

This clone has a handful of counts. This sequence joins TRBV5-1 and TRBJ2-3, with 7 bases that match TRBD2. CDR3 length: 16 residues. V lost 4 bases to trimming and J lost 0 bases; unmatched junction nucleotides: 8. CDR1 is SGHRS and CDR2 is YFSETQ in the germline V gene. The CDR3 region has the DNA TGCGCCAGCAGCCACGGCGGGGGAGGGAGCACAGATACGCAGTATTTT. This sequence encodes CASSHGGGGSTDTQYF.

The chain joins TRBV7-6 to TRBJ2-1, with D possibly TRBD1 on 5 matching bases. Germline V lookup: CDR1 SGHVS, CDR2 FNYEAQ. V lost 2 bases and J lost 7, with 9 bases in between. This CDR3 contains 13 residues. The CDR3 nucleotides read TGTGCCAGCAGCTTATGGGGCGTGAATGAGCAGTTCTTC. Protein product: CASSLWGVNEQFF. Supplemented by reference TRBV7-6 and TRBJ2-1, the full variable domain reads GAGVSQSPRYKVTKRGQDVALRCDPISGHVSLYWYRQALGQGPEFLTYFNYEAQQDKSGLPNDRFSAERPEGSISTLTIQRTEQRDSAMYRCASSLWGVNEQFFGPGTRLTVL.

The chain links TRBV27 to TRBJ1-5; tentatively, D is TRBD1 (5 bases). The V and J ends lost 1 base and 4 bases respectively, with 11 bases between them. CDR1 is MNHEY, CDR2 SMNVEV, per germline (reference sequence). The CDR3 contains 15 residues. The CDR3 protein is CASSLFGGANQPQHF. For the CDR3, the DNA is TGTGCCAGCAGTTTATTTGGCGGGGCGAATCAGCCCCAGCATTTT.

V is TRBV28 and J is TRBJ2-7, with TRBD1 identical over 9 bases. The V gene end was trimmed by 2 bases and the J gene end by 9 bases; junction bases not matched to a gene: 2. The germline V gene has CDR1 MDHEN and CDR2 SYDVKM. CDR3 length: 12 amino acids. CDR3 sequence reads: CASSLGQGRQYV. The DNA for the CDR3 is TGTGCCAGCAGTTTAGGACAGGGGAGGCAGTACGTC.

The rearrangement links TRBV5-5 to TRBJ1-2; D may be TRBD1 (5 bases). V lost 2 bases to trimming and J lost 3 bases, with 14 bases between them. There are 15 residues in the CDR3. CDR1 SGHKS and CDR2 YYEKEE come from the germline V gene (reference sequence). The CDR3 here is CASSFSPGVDYGYTF. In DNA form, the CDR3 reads TGTGCCAGCAGCTTCTCTCCGGGGGTTGACTATGGCTACACCTTC. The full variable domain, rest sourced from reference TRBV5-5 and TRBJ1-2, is DAGVTQSPTHLIKTRGQQVTLRCSPISGHKSVSWYQQVLGQGPQFIFQYYEKEERGRGNFPDRFSARQFPNYSSELNVNALLLGDSALYLCASSFSPGVDYGYTFGSGTRLTVV.

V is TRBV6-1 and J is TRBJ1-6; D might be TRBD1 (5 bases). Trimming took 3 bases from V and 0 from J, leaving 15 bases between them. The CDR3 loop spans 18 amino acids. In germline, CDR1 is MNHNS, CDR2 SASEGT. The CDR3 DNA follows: TGTGCCAGCAGTGACGTCCTCAGGGATAGCTCCTATAATTCACCCCTCCACTTT. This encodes CASSDVLRDSSYNSPLHF.